Listed below are T cell receptor beta chains from one sample, sequenced in a study of blood T cell repertoires in COVID-19. Sequencing was performed with immunoSEQ multiplex PCR; in TCRdb, only in-frame clones are kept and a portion is missing. This sample yields roughly 280,000 clones, of which approximately 82% are seen a single time; over 4.5% belongs to the top ten. Material: peripheral blood. These receptors all come from a man in his 60s who had recovered from COVID-19. The CDR3 runs from the conserved cysteine through the conserved F or W. A D gene is named only where the DNA matches it firmly. Where a row states a size, it is once, few, many or the class of an expanded clone; other rows omit it.

J,size,D,V,CDR3,DNA
TRBJ1-4,once,-,TRBV5-1,CASSPGQTYNEKLFF,TGCGCCAGCAGCCCCGGACAGACATATAATGAAAAACTGTTTTTT
TRBJ1-2,-,-,TRBV28,CASSLAPGSGDYTF,TGTGCCAGCAGTTTAGCGCCAGGGTCTGGCGACTACACCTTC
TRBJ2-7,-,-,TRBV5-1,CASSDGRRDEQYF,TGCGCCAGCAGCGACGGTCGGAGGGACGAGCAGTACTTC
TRBJ2-1,-,TRBD1,TRBV2,CASRTGTGDWDEQFF,TGTGCCAGCAGGACCGGGACAGGGGATTGGGATGAGCAGTTCTTC
TRBJ2-7,-,TRBD1,TRBV3-1/TRBV3-2,CASSQNRGPASEQYF,TGTGCCAGCAGCCAAAACAGGGGGCCGGCTTCCGAGCAGTACTTC
TRBJ2-5,-,TRBD2,TRBV3-1/TRBV3-2,CASSQALPGLAGEGGGETQYF,TGTGCCAGCAGCCAGGCCCTTCCAGGACTAGCGGGGGAGGGAGGAGGTGAGACCCAGTACTTC
TRBJ2-3,few,-,TRBV5-1,CASSLAAGSTDTQYF,TGCGCCAGCAGCTTGGCAGCGGGCAGCACAGATACGCAGTATTTT
TRBJ2-2,-,TRBD2,TRBV10-2,CASSALAEKGELFF,TGCGCCAGCAGTGCGCTAGCGGAGAAGGGGGAGCTGTTTTTT
TRBJ2-1,-,-,TRBV28,CASSSTGIPLNEQFF,TGTGCCAGCAGTTCGACGGGAATCCCCCTTAATGAGCAGTTCTTC
TRBJ1-2,-,-,TRBV9,CASSLRGAVGGYTF,TGTGCCAGCAGCCTTCGGGGGGCAGTCGGCGGCTACACCTTC
TRBJ2-1,-,TRBD2,TRBV5-1,CASSGGVGSTLTPQNEQFF,TGCGCCAGCAGCGGGGGGGTCGGCTCGACACTAACTCCCCAGAATGAGCAGTTCTTC
TRBJ1-2,-,TRBD1,TRBV5-1,CASSPRQGQGAKGYTF,TGCGCCAGCAGCCCGCGCCAAGGACAGGGGGCGAAAGGCTACACCTTC
TRBJ2-2,-,-,TRBV5-1,CASRVGLTNTGELFF,TGCGCCAGCAGGGTTGGACTAACAAACACCGGGGAGCTGTTTTTT
TRBJ2-3,-,-,TRBV7-9,CASSRLGTDTQYF,TGTGCCAGCAGTCGACTAGGCACAGATACGCAGTATTTT
TRBJ2-1,once,-,TRBV20-1,CSAWRNNEQFF,TGCAGTGCTTGGCGGAACAATGAGCAGTTCTTC
TRBJ2-5,-,TRBD2,TRBV9,CASSVGGGAGGQETQYF,TGTGCCAGCAGCGTAGGGGGCGGGGCGGGAGGACAAGAGACCCAGTACTTC
TRBJ1-1,-,-,TRBV5-8,CASSFRGAEAFF,TGTGCCAGCAGCTTCCGGGGTGCTGAAGCTTTCTTT
TRBJ1-2,-,-,TRBV6-6,CASTPGKGRNYGYTF,TGTGCCAGCACCCCAGGCAAGGGGAGGAACTATGGCTACACCTTC
TRBJ1-1,-,-,TRBV6-5,CASSGLLNTEAFF,TGTGCCAGCAGCGGACTCTTGAACACTGAAGCTTTCTTT
TRBJ1-4,-,-,TRBV5-8,CASSLVQLNEKLFF,TGTGCCAGCAGCTTGGTACAGCTTAATGAAAAACTGTTTTTT
TRBJ2-7,few,TRBD1,TRBV14,CASSRQTGDGQYF,TGTGCCAGCAGCCGACAGACAGGGGACGGGCAGTACTTC
TRBJ2-7,-,-,TRBV7-8,CASSWDGGPYEQYF,TGTGCCAGCAGCTGGGATGGAGGGCCCTACGAGCAGTACTTC
TRBJ2-5,once,-,TRBV7-9,CASSFVPSYQETQYF,TGTGCCAGCAGCTTTGTTCCTAGCTACCAAGAGACCCAGTACTTC
TRBJ1-1,once,-,TRBV14,CASSQPGLGPNTEAFF,TGTGCCAGCAGCCAACCGGGACTGGGCCCGAACACTGAAGCTTTCTTT
TRBJ2-7,-,-,TRBV6-5,CASSSPAYEQYF,TGTGCCAGCAGTTCCCCCGCCTACGAGCAGTACTTC
TRBJ2-7,few,TRBD1,TRBV9,CASSVATGAYEQYF,TGTGCCAGCAGCGTAGCTACAGGGGCCTACGAGCAGTACTTC
TRBJ1-1,-,TRBD1,TRBV3-1/TRBV3-2,CASSQGDRRSGTEAFF,TGTGCCAGCAGCCAAGGGGACAGGAGATCAGGTACTGAAGCTTTCTTT
TRBJ2-2,-,TRBD2,TRBV7-2,CASKFSGGNTGELFF,TGTGCCAGCAAGTTTAGCGGGGGGAACACCGGGGAGCTGTTTTTT
TRBJ1-5,few,-,TRBV12-3/TRBV12-4,CASKRTRNQPQHF,TGTGCCAGCAAGAGAACCCGCAATCAGCCCCAGCATTTT
TRBJ1-2,once,-,TRBV5-4,CASSPGGVNYGYTF,TGTGCCAGCAGCCCCGGCGGCGTTAACTATGGCTACACCTTC
TRBJ2-2,-,-,TRBV5-1,CASRLVADLNTGELFF,TGCGCCAGCAGGTTGGTGGCCGACTTGAACACCGGGGAGCTGTTTTTT
TRBJ1-1,-,TRBD1,TRBV4-1,CASSQLDRSNTEAFF,TGCGCCAGCAGCCAGCTGGACAGGTCGAACACTGAAGCTTTCTTT
TRBJ1-2,-,TRBD1,TRBV19,CATNRGGDYGYTF,TGTGCCACCAACCGAGGGGGCGACTATGGCTACACCTTC
TRBJ1-3,once,-,TRBV18,CASSPIRLQGIINTIYF,TGTGCCAGCTCACCGATACGGCTACAGGGTATAATAAACACCATATATTTT
TRBJ1-1,-,TRBD1,TRBV12-3/TRBV12-4,CASRGQGHTEAFF,TGTGCCAGCAGAGGACAGGGACACACTGAAGCTTTCTTT
TRBJ2-1,-,TRBD2,TRBV24-1,CATSDPPRLAGTLISYNEQFF,TGTGCCACCAGTGATCCACCGCGGCTAGCGGGGACCTTAATCTCCTACAATGAGCAGTTCTTC
TRBJ2-6,-,TRBD2,TRBV5-1,CASSPGLAGGESGANVLTF,TGCGCCAGCAGCCCTGGACTAGCGGGGGGCGAATCAGGGGCCAACGTCCTGACTTTC
TRBJ2-1,-,TRBD1,TRBV14,CASSQPSRGLLRNEQFF,TGTGCCAGCAGCCAACCGAGCAGGGGGCTCCTGCGCAATGAGCAGTTCTTC
TRBJ1-1,-,TRBD1,TRBV30,CAWSVRTGVSAGIPF,TGTGCCTGGAGTGTTAGGACAGGGGTGAGTGCAGGGATCCCCTTT
TRBJ2-1,-,TRBD2,TRBV5-1,CASSLGGTSAYNEQFF,TGCGCCAGCAGCTTGGGGGGGACTAGCGCATACAATGAGCAGTTCTTC
TRBJ1-2,-,-,TRBV6-5,CASRTGYGYTF,TGTGCCAGCAGGACAGGCTATGGCTACACCTTC
TRBJ2-2,many,-,TRBV9,CASSGAQGRTGELFF,TGTGCCAGCAGCGGCGCGCAGGGTCGCACCGGGGAGCTGTTTTTT
TRBJ2-1,-,TRBD2,TRBV9,CASSVTGGRAINEQFF,TGTGCCAGCAGCGTAACTGGCGGGAGGGCCATCAATGAGCAGTTCTTC
TRBJ2-2,-,-,TRBV20-1,CSASSRGPGELFF,TGCAGTGCTAGTAGTCGCGGGCCCGGGGAGCTGTTTTTT
TRBJ2-5,-,-,TRBV21-1,CASSKVYSQETQYF,TGTGCCAGCAGCAAAGTTTACAGCCAAGAGACCCAGTACTTC
TRBJ1-1,-,-,TRBV7-9,CASSLALVNTEAFF,TGTGCCAGCAGCTTAGCGCTAGTGAACACTGAAGCTTTCTTT
TRBJ2-1,-,TRBD2,TRBV7-2,CASSFRRTSAYNEQFF,TGTGCCAGCAGCTTCCGAAGGACTAGCGCATACAATGAGCAGTTCTTC
TRBJ1-2,-,TRBD1,TRBV29-1,CSVQRQGPLSDYTF,TGCAGCGTTCAACGACAGGGGCCATTATCTGACTACACCTTC
TRBJ1-2,-,-,TRBV27,CASSFGQPINYGYTF,TGTGCCAGCAGTTTTGGGCAGCCGATCAACTATGGCTACACCTTC
TRBJ2-3,-,-,TRBV12-3/TRBV12-4,CASSLLDTQYF,TGTGCCAGCAGTTTACTAGATACGCAGTATTTT
TRBJ2-7,-,-,TRBV4-1,CASSQVRDGPYEQYF,TGCGCCAGCAGCCAAGTGCGGGACGGTCCGTACGAGCAGTACTTC
TRBJ2-2,once,-,TRBV7-7,CASSPDRLSTGELFF,TGTGCCAGCAGCCCCGACAGGCTAAGCACCGGGGAGCTGTTTTTT